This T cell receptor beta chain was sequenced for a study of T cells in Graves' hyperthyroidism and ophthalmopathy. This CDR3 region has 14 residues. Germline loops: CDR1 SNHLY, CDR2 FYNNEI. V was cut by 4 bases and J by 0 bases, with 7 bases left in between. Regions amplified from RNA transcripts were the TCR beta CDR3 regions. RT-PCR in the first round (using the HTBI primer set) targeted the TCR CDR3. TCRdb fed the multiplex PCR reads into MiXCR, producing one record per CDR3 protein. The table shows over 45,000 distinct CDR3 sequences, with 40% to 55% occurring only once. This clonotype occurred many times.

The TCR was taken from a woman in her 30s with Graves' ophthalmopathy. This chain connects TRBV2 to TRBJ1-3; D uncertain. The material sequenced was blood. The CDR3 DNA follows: TGTGCCAGCAGTGCGGTCTACTCTGGAAACACCATATATTTT. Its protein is CASSAVYSGNTIYF.